This T cell receptor beta chain derives from a study of blood T cell repertoires in COVID-19. At the level of the study: Italy, Spain and the United States were the sources of the convalescent and acute COVID-19 samples. T cells, B-cell-depleted T cells, or PBMCs provided the cDNA or gDNA that served as material.

In germline, CDR1 is SQVTM, CDR2 ANQGSEA. Trimming cost V 5 bases and J 8 bases; bases outside gene matches: 5. This CDR3 has 12 residues. Source study methods: Estimation of nucleated cell counts was performed using reference gene primer amplification. The repertoire was sequenced with immunoSEQ multiplex PCR; TCRdb's copy has only in-frame clones and lacks some. For V, J and clone size, that table is used; D and trimming come from the DNA. The table shows under 95,000 clones, with roughly 83% occurring only once. Sample: peripheral blood. This chain links TRBV29-1 with TRBJ1-4; TRBD1 matches at 7 bases. The clonotype comes from a human donor in a cohort sampled during active COVID-19. CDR3 sequence: CSVSTGVEKLFF. DNA of the CDR3: TGCAGCGTTAGCACAGGGGTGGAAAAACTGTTTTTT.